Presented here are 13 T cell receptor beta chains from one specimen sequenced in a study of cytomegalovirus exposure and HLA in healthy donors. PCR amplification relied on 60 Vbeta primers (plus 13 Jbeta primers). Clones were sequenced by immunoSEQ multiplex PCR, and TCRdb holds only the in-frame ones, with some missing. The sample consists of more than 100,000 clones, 64% of them appearing once. Sequencing used PBMCs. All receptors come from a woman aged 40 to 50 in good health and CMV-seronegative.

The genes are TRBV6-5 and TRBJ1-1; the D gene is possibly TRBD1 (5 bases). The V end was cut by 2 bases, the J end by 6 bases, with 10 bases between. This CDR3 contains 13 residues. Germline CDR1 is MNHEY and CDR2 is SVGAGI. Here the CDR3 reads CASSYVRGAEAFF. CDR3 sequence (DNA): TGTGCCAGCAGTTACGTTAGGGGCGCTGAAGCTTTCTTT.

The chain combines TRBV4-3 with TRBJ1-2; no clear D. Trimming stripped 0 bases from V and 2 bases from J, with 13 bases between. The CDR3 totals 16 residues. The germline V gene has CDR1 LGHNA and CDR2 YSLEER. CDR3 sequence reads: CASSQDVAVSNYGYTF. The DNA of the CDR3 is TGCGCCAGCAGCCAAGATGTCGCGGTATCCAACTATGGCTACACCTTC.

The V gene is TRBV7-2, the J gene TRBJ1-5; a weak D match, TRBD1 (6 bases). CDR3 size: 17 residues. Looked up from germline, CDR1 is SGHTA and CDR2 is FQGNSA. Trimming took 1 base from V and 7 from J, leaving 20 bases between them. CDR3 DNA sequence: TGTGCCAGCAGCTTAGGAGGGGCGCAGGGGCTCGGGCAGCCCCAGCATTTT. This codes for CASSLGGAQGLGQPQHF.

The genes are TRBV7-3 and TRBJ1-1; TRBD1 is a possible D gene (6 bases). V lost 5 bases, J lost 0 bases, and 19 bases lay in between. This CDR3 region has 17 residues. Germline loops: CDR1 SGHTA, CDR2 FQGTGA. CDR3 region: CASSLNRVGSMNTEAFF. The CDR3 DNA reads TGTGCCAGCAGCCTGAACAGGGTAGGGTCGATGAACACTGAAGCTTTCTTT.

J is TRBJ1-1 and V is TRBV25-1; D possibly corresponds to TRBD1 (5 bases). The ends were cut back, 5 bases at V and 1 base at J, with 14 bases in the middle. Germline-derived CDR1 and CDR2 are MGHDK and SYGVNS. The CDR3 has 15 residues. Here the CDR3 DNA reads TGTGCCAGCAGTCCCTCGGACACTCGGAACACTGAAGCTTTCTTT. Translation gives CASSPSDTRNTEAFF.

This sequence joins TRBV28 and TRBJ1-1; 8 positions agree with TRBD1. The CDR3 runs to 14 residues. Unmatched junction bases numbered 7, after V lost 8 bases and J lost 2 bases. Germline assignment: CDR1 MDHEN and CDR2 SYDVKM. The CDR3 loop reads CASGLTGANTEAFF. The CDR3 DNA is TGTGCCAGCGGACTGACAGGGGCTAACACTGAAGCTTTCTTT.

The chain combines TRBV6-5 with TRBJ1-4; TRBD1 matches 9 bases. The CDR3 length is 15 residues. With V trimmed by 6 bases and J by 4 bases, 6 bases remained unmatched. Germline-derived CDR1 and CDR2 are MNHEY and SVGAGI. The CDR3 nucleotides read TGTGCCAGCAGCTGGGGGACAGGGAGTAATGAAAAACTGTTTTTT. This codes for CASSWGTGSNEKLFF.

J is TRBJ2-7 and V is TRBV5-1; 9 bases match TRBD1. The DNA matches TRBJ2-1 better at its end, which makes the J call doubtful. The germline gives CDR1 SGHRS, CDR2 YFSETQ. The CDR3 is 16 amino acids. The CDR3 bases are TGCGCCAGCAGTCCGAACTCTGGACAGGGGAACAATGAGCAGTTCTTC. Amino acid sequence: CASSPNSGQGNNEQFF.

The chain recombines TRBV7-9 with TRBJ2-3; TRBD1 matches 8 bases. From germline, CDR1 is SEHNR and CDR2 FQNEAQ (reference sequence). With 1 base clipped from V and 1 base from J, the junction kept 4 bases outside the gene matches. The CDR3 is 16 amino acids. Here the CDR3 reads CASSLGPGQGTDTQYF. The CDR3 DNA reads TGTGCCAGCAGCTTAGGCCCGGGACAGGGCACAGATACGCAGTATTTT.

Comments on this clone: Other DNA variants within this sample encode the same CDR3. This chain links TRBV18 with TRBJ1-5; no definite D call. Trimming shortened V by 3 bases and J by 2 bases, and 5 bases separated the two germline ends. The CDR3 is 13 residues long. The germline V gene encodes CDR1 KGHSH and CDR2 LQKENI. CDR3 nucleotide sequence: TGTGCCAGCTCACCGGGCGGCAATCAGCCCCAGCATTTT. This translates into CASSPGGNQPQHF. The full variable domain, with the rest looked up from reference TRBV18 and TRBJ1-5, is NAGVMQNPRHLVRRRGQEARLRCSPMKGHSHVYWYRQLPEEGLKFMVYLQKENIIDESGMPKERFSAEFPKEGPSILRIQQVVRGDSAAYFCASSPGGNQPQHFGDGTRLSIL.

The rearrangement joins TRBV18 to TRBJ1-1, with TRBD1 matching over 9 bases. The CDR3 runs to 12 residues. Per the germline V gene, CDR1 is KGHSH and CDR2 is LQKENI. V lost 5 bases to trimming and J lost 7 bases; unmatched junction nucleotides: 2. The CDR3 DNA sequence: TGTGCCAGCTCAACGGGACAGGGTGAAGCTTTCTTT. Amino acids: CASSTGQGEAFF.

This rearrangement joins TRBV14 to TRBJ2-1; D uncertain. V lost 0 bases to trimming and J lost 9 bases, with 18 bases between them. The CDR3 is made up of 16 amino acids. Germline-derived CDR1 and CDR2 are SGHDN and FVKESK. The CDR3: CASSQDPATVSGEQFF. CDR3 sequence (DNA): TGTGCCAGCAGCCAAGATCCCGCCACGGTGAGTGGTGAGCAGTTCTTC.

V is TRBV9 and J is TRBJ2-7; 9 bases line up with TRBD1. Germline values: CDR1 SGDLS, CDR2 YYNGEE. V trimming: 3 bases; J trimming: 2 bases; junction bases outside the gene matches: 6. This CDR3 comprises 15 residues. The CDR3 sequence: CASSATGTGPYEQYF. CDR3 bases: TGTGCCAGCAGCGCAACCGGGACAGGGCCCTACGAGCAGTACTTC. The full variable domain, completed using reference TRBV9 and TRBJ2-7, is DSGVTQTPKHLITATGQRVTLRCSPRSGDLSVYWYQQSLDQGLQFLIQYYNGEERAKGNILERFSAQQFPDLHSELNLSSLELGDSALYFCASSATGTGPYEQYFGPGTRLTVT.